Many counts were recorded for the clone carrying this TCR beta chain. As yet, its antigen is unknown. This entry comes from a study of T cells after yellow fever vaccination. Study at large: Fractions low in cell number were prepared with SMART-Seq v4 Ultra Low Input.

Points from the study as a whole: Clonotypes found in both CD4 and CD8 compartments made up a small share.

The TCR cDNA carried a universal primer site and UMIs from 5'RACE template switching. TCRdb redid the calling of the 5' RACE reads with MiXCR, one entry per CDR3 protein. The table has a few hundred thousand distinct CDR3 sequences, about a sixth seen once. In germline, CDR1 is SGDLS, CDR2 YYNGEE. Trimming took off 3 bases at V and 2 bases at J, with 11 bases between the two ends. The CDR3 has 15 residues. This receptor was obtained from a man aged 18 to 30 who received the YFV17D yellow fever vaccine. Specimen: PBMCs, collected around 5 days after the first yellow fever vaccination. This chain connects TRBV9 to TRBJ1-4, with D perhaps matching TRBD1 (6 bases). DNA for the CDR3: TGTGCCAGCAGCGGCCGGGGGCTGACTAATGAAAAACTGTTTTTT. Translated, it gives CASSGRGLTNEKLFF.